The sequence of this TCR beta chain was determined in a study of shared clonotypes between healthy human individuals. As for the study in general: Each donor's CD8 memory used one plate, CD8 naive two, each CD4 subset three.

The study, taken as a whole, reports: Owing to a small donor count, the genetic and exposure-history diversity represented was limited.

For every subset, genomic DNA was evenly distributed across several immunoSEQ plates. The protocol was immunoSEQ multiplex PCR, while the TCRdb copy is restricted to in-frame clones and leaves out a portion. This table holds millions of clones, roughly 94% found once. The naive CD8 subset, CD45RO-negative cells positively selected for CCR7, excluded terminally differentiated effector memory CD45RA+ cells. As for this clone: Its antigen is as yet unknown.

The source is a man aged 18 to 30 in good health. The sample consisted of naive CD8+ T cells sorted from blood.

The CDR3 loop is CASSLLAGGAYEQYF. The CDR3 coding sequence is TGTGCCAGCAGCTTATTAGCGGGGGGCGCCTACGAGCAGTACTTC. The V call is TRBV7-8, the J call TRBJ2-7; 10 nucleotides agree with TRBD2. The CDR3 is made up of 15 amino acids. Unmatched junction bases numbered 3, after V lost 2 bases and J lost 2 bases. CDR1 SGHVS and CDR2 FQNEAQ come from the germline V gene.